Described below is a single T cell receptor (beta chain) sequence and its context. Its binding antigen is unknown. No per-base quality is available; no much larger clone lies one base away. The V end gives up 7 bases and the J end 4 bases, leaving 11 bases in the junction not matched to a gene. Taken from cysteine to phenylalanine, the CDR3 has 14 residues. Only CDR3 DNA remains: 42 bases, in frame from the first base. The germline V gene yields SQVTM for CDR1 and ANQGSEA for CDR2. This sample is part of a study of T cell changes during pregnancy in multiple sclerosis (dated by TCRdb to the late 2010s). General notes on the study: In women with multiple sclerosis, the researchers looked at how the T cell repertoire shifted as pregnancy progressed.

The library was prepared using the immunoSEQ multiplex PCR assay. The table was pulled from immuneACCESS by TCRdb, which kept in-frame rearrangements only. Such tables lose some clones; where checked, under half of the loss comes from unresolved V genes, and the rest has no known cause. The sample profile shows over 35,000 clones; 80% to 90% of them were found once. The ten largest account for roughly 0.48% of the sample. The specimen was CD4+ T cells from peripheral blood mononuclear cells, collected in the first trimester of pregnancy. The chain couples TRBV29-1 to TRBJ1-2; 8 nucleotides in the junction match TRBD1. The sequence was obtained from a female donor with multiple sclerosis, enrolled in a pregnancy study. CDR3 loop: CSASIGQGGYGYTF. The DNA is TGCAGCGCATCAATCGGACAGGGAGGCTATGGCTACACCTTC.